The 22 T cell receptor beta chains listed next were all sequenced from one sample in a study of STAT5B mutations in CD4+ large granular lymphocyte leukemia. Some clones are missing from TCRdb's copy, which holds only in-frame ones; the method was immunoSEQ multiplex PCR. This table has 20,000 or so clones, 75% appearing once. The sample consisted of CD4+ T cells from blood buffy coats. Receptors were obtained from a human donor in good health.

The chain employs TRBV5-4 and TRBJ2-7; TRBD2 agrees at 9 bases. Germline V gene data show CDR1 as SGHNT and CDR2 as YYREEE (reference sequence). The CDR3 is 16 amino acids. The trim removed 0 bases at V and 2 bases at J, leaving 6 bases unmatched. The CDR3 sequence: CASSLGPLAGTYEQYF. The CDR3 nucleotides read TGTGCCAGCAGCTTGGGCCCACTAGCGGGCACCTACGAGCAGTACTTC.

This sequence joins TRBV10-3 and TRBJ2-7; tentative D call: TRBD2 (5 bases). In germline, CDR1 is ENHRY, CDR2 SYGVKD. V was shortened by 4 bases and J by 5 bases, with 15 bases between the two germline ends. This CDR3 contains 14 residues. CDR3 sequence reads: CAISAGLIDDEQYF. The DNA of the CDR3 is TGTGCCATCAGTGCCGGACTCATCGATGACGAGCAGTACTTC.

The chain links TRBV7-6 to TRBJ1-3; 7 bases align to TRBD1. The CDR3 covers 16 residues. The J segment lost 0 bases and the V segment lost 2 bases, leaving 4 bases of the junction unmatched. CDR1 SGHVS and CDR2 FNYEAQ come from the germline V gene. The CDR3 DNA follows: TGTGCCAGCAGCTTACTCGGGACAGCCTCTGGAAACACCATATATTTT. Its protein is CASSLLGTASGNTIYF.

V gene TRBV7-9 combines with J gene TRBJ2-3; no definite D call. Germline CDR1 and CDR2: SEHNR and FQNEAQ (reference sequence). CDR3 length: 13 amino acids. Trimming pared 1 base from V and 3 bases from J, leaving 5 bases between. Here the CDR3 DNA reads TGTGCCAGCAGCTTAGGCATGACAGATACGCAGTATTTT. Protein: CASSLGMTDTQYF.

The gene calls are TRBV28 and TRBJ2-7; D is possibly TRBD1 (5 bases). This CDR3 spans 12 amino acids. CDR1 MDHEN and CDR2 SYDVKM come from the germline V gene. Trimming cost V 6 bases and J 7 bases, with 13 bases left between them. DNA for the CDR3: TGTGCCAGCAGCTCAAGACAGTATGAGCAGTACTTC. Translation gives CASSSRQYEQYF.

V usage is TRBV5-1 and J usage is TRBJ2-7, with 10 bases aligning to TRBD1. The CDR3 has 19 amino acids. J was trimmed by 5 bases and V by 5 bases; bases with no gene match: 22. Germline V gives CDR1 SGHRS, CDR2 YFSETQ. CDR3 in DNA: TGCGCCAGCAGACCAACCACCAAAGACAGGGGGCGCGGAGGTGACGAGCAGTACTTC. It is translated as CASRPTTKDRGRGGDEQYF.

The rearrangement links TRBV2 to TRBJ1-2; perhaps TRBD1 as D (6 bases). Deletions cut 2 bases from V and 4 bases from J, with 14 bases between. The germline CDR1 and CDR2 sequences are SNHLY and FYNNEI. The CDR3 runs to 15 residues. The CDR3 sequence is CASSERGALLYGYTF. The CDR3 DNA sequence: TGTGCCAGCAGTGAAAGGGGGGCGCTCCTCTATGGCTACACCTTC.

The chain recombines TRBV7-9 with TRBJ2-5; 8 nucleotides match TRBD1. The J call may be faulty, since TRBJ2-7 better matches the DNA end. The CDR3 loop spans 16 amino acids. Germline CDR1 is SEHNR and CDR2 is FQNEAQ (reference sequence). The DNA for the CDR3 is TGTGCCAGCAGCCCAGGGACAGGCGCAAGCTCCTACGAGCAGTACTTC. This gives the protein CASSPGTGASSYEQYF.

The J gene is TRBJ2-3, the V gene TRBV11-3, with D possibly TRBD1 on 5 matching bases. The germline gives CDR1 SGHNT, CDR2 YENEEA. The V and J ends lost 5 bases and 1 base respectively, with 19 bases between them. There are 17 residues in the CDR3. CDR3 DNA: TGTGCCAGCAGCCCCGGTCATAGGGGCGGTGGCACAGATACGCAGTATTTT. Amino acids: CASSPGHRGGGTDTQYF. Filled out from reference TRBV11-3 and TRBJ2-3, the complete variable domain reads EAGVVQSPRYKIIEKKQPVAFWCNPISGHNTLYWYLQNLGQGPELLIRYENEEAVDDSQLPKDRFSAERLKGVDSTLKIQPAELGDSAVYLCASSPGHRGGGTDTQYFGPGTRLTVL.

The DNA for the CDR3 is TGTGCCAGCAGACCACAACCTCAGGGCCCGTACCAAGAGACCCAGTACTTC. This codes for CASRPQPQGPYQETQYF. The chain carries TRBV28 and TRBJ2-5; possible D gene TRBD1, 5 bases. Germline V gives CDR1 MDHEN, CDR2 SYDVKM. This CDR3 has 17 amino acids. Trimming pared 6 bases from V and 0 bases from J, leaving 20 bases between.

The rearrangement links TRBV20-1 to TRBJ2-7, with TRBD2 as a possible D gene (7 bases). This CDR3 has 11 amino acids. Germline V lookup: CDR1 DFQATT, CDR2 SNEGSKA (reference sequence). V shed 4 bases and J shed 7 bases, with 11 bases lying between them. The CDR3 loop reads CSAKRGGEQYF. The CDR3 nucleotides read TGCAGTGCTAAGAGGGGGGGGGAGCAGTACTTC.

Here the CDR3 reads CASSPTREQGPYEQYF. The CDR3 region has the DNA TGTGCCAGCTCACCAACCCGTGAGCAGGGACCCTACGAGCAGTACTTC. The chain combines TRBV18 with TRBJ2-7; either TRBD1 or TRBD2 may supply D (5 bases each). Trimming removed 2 bases at V and 2 bases at J, with 16 bases between. This CDR3 is built from 16 residues. Germline lookup yields CDR1 KGHSH and CDR2 LQKENI.

The chain carries TRBV6-5 and TRBJ1-1; no reliable D call. V was trimmed by 3 bases and J by 0 bases, leaving 11 bases between them. This CDR3 is built from 15 residues. Germline V lookup: CDR1 MNHEY, CDR2 SVGAGI. CDR3 loop: CASSYGWELNTEAFF. DNA for the CDR3: TGTGCCAGCAGTTATGGTTGGGAATTGAACACTGAAGCTTTCTTT.

V is TRBV6-6 and J is TRBJ1-3, with unresolved D. The germline V gene has CDR1 MNHNY and CDR2 SVGAGI (reference sequence). V lost 7 bases and J lost 4, with 5 bases in between. The CDR3 spans 11 residues. The CDR3 is CASTQGNTIYF. CDR3 nucleotide sequence: TGTGCCAGCACTCAGGGAAACACCATATATTTT.

The chain has TRBV5-1 and TRBJ2-3, with TRBD1 identical over 7 bases. CDR3 length equals 14 residues. The V segment lost 4 bases and the J segment 1 base; nucleotides outside the gene matches: 3. CDR1 is SGHRS, CDR2 YFSETQ, per germline. CDR3 region: CASSRDRGTDTQYF. Here the CDR3 DNA reads TGCGCCAGCAGCCGGGACAGAGGCACAGATACGCAGTATTTT.

This chain connects TRBV27 to TRBJ2-5; perhaps TRBD2 as D (6 bases). Matching the DNA end better, TRBJ2-7 makes the J call doubtful. The germline V gene encodes CDR1 MNHEY and CDR2 SMNVEV (reference sequence). The CDR3 extends over 15 amino acids. The CDR3 is CASSPPPGLSYEQYF. In nucleotides, the CDR3 is TGTGCCAGCAGTCCACCCCCCGGACTATCCTACGAGCAGTACTTC.

Only a few counts were recorded for this clone. The chain employs TRBV28 and TRBJ2-1; 15 positions match TRBD2. The V segment lost 3 bases and the J segment 3 bases; nucleotides outside the gene matches: 12. Germline CDR1 and CDR2: MDHEN and SYDVKM. This CDR3 has 20 residues. The CDR3 bases are TGTGCCAGCAGTTTCCTCCGGGCGGGACTAGCGGGAGGAAACTACAATGAGCAGTTCTTC. This translates into CASSFLRAGLAGGNYNEQFF.

The V gene is TRBV10-2, the J gene TRBJ2-1, with 9 bases lining up with TRBD2. The CDR3 has 15 amino acids. After removal of 6 bases from V and 7 bases from J, the junction contained 10 bases not matched to a gene. CDR1 is WSHSY, CDR2 SAAADI, per germline. CDR3 in amino acids: CASRSPAGGGNEQFF. In nucleotides, the CDR3 is TGCGCCAGCAGAAGTCCAGCGGGAGGCGGAAATGAGCAGTTCTTC.

J is TRBJ2-1 and V is TRBV29-1, with TRBD2 identical over 12 bases. In germline, CDR1 is SQVTM, CDR2 ANQGSEA. V was clipped by 4 bases and J by 5 bases; unmatched bases: 12. The CDR3 runs to 17 residues. The CDR3 nucleotides are TGCAGCGTTGGCGCCGGGAGGACTAGCGGGAACAACAATGAGCAGTTCTTC. Amino acid sequence: CSVGAGRTSGNNNEQFF.

The gene calls are TRBV30 and TRBJ2-2; 11 bases line up with TRBD1. Germline CDR1 is GTSNPN and CDR2 is SVGIG (reference sequence). The CDR3 is 13 amino acids. The trim removed 8 bases at V and 6 bases at J, leaving 5 bases unmatched. The CDR3 region has the DNA TGTGCCGCCGGGACAGGGGGTTCCGGGGAGCTGTTTTTT. Translating it yields CAAGTGGSGELFF.

This clone appeared a single time. The rearrangement uses TRBV19 and TRBJ2-1; TRBD2 agrees at 12 bases. The CDR3 sequence is 12 residues long. The junction had 4 bases not matched to a gene; V was cut back by 6 bases and J by 13 bases. The V gene's germline CDR1 is LNHDA and CDR2 SQIVND (reference sequence). The CDR3 DNA follows: TGTGCCAGTAGGACTAGCGGGAGCTTTCAGTTCTTC. Amino acid sequence: CASRTSGSFQFF.

Concerning this clone itself: One junction end does not reproduce the germline sequence, and a read error may be involved. The rearrangement uses TRBV7-2 and TRBJ2-3, with D maybe TRBD2 (6 bases). The CDR3 consists of 19 residues. From germline, CDR1 is SGHTA and CDR2 FQGNSA. The CDR3 is CASTLRRLADPFRTDTQYF. The CDR3 bases are TGTGCCAGCACCTTAAGACGGTTAGCGGATCCGTTTCGCACAGATACGCAGTATTTT. Combining the CDR3 with reference TRBV7-2 and TRBJ2-3 gives the whole variable domain GAGVSQSPSNKVTEKGKDVELRCDPISGHTALYWYRQSLGQGLEFLIYFQGNSAPDKSGLPSDRFSAERTGGSVSTLTIQRTQQEDSAVYLCASTLRRLADPFRTDTQYFGPGTRLTVL.